The 20 T cell receptor beta chains below all came from one sample that was sequenced in a study of shared clonotypes between healthy human individuals. Sequencing used immunoSEQ multiplex PCR; TCRdb keeps in-frame clones, though not all of them. This sample carries roughly 500,000 clones, around 73% of them seen once, and the ten largest clones take approximately 12%. The sample consisted of PBMCs. The origin of the receptors is a woman aged 40 to 49 in good health. Some clones in this sample may be carry-over from other donors' samples.

The chain is built from TRBV29-1 and TRBJ1-4; tentatively, D is TRBD1 (5 bases). This CDR3 spans 17 amino acids. V was clipped by 6 bases and J by 0 bases, with 20 bases between them. The germline CDR1 and CDR2 sequences are SQVTM and ANQGSEA. CDR3 residues: CSVKKGPQFATNEKLFF. DNA for the CDR3: TGCAGCGTAAAGAAGGGACCTCAATTTGCAACTAATGAAAAACTGTTTTTT. The variable domain in full, completed from reference TRBV29-1 and TRBJ1-4, reads SAVISQKPSRDICQRGTSLTIQCQVDSQVTMMFWYRQQPGQSLTLIATANQGSEATYESGFVIDKFPISRPNLTFSTLTVSNMSPEDSSIYLCSVKKGPQFATNEKLFFGSGTQLSVL.

V gene TRBV27 combines with J gene TRBJ2-2, with 8 bases aligning to TRBD1. J was trimmed by 6 bases and V by 4 bases; bases with no gene match: 13. The CDR3 runs to 17 residues. From germline, CDR1 is MNHEY and CDR2 SMNVEV (reference sequence). CDR3 protein: CASSWRTGQLSAGELFF. DNA for the CDR3: TGTGCCAGCAGTTGGAGGACAGGGCAGTTGTCGGCCGGGGAGCTGTTTTTT.

This clone was observed at least ten times. The chain employs TRBV18 and TRBJ2-1; 12 positions match TRBD2. Germline CDR1 reads KGHSH; CDR2 reads LQKENI. The CDR3 is made up of 16 amino acids. The V and J ends lost 2 bases and 9 bases, in that order; junction bases with no gene match: 8. CDR3 DNA: TGTGCCAGCTCACCAATGAGGACTAGCGGGGTTGGTGAGCAGTTCTTC. Protein product: CASSPMRTSGVGEQFF.

The chain carries TRBV7-2 and TRBJ2-7; 8 positions match TRBD1. Trimming removed 4 bases from V and 0 bases from J; junction bases left unmatched: 2. Germline loops: CDR1 SGHTA, CDR2 FQGNSA. The CDR3 is 14 amino acids. CDR3 residues: CASSWDRSSYEQYF. CDR3 DNA sequence: TGTGCCAGCAGCTGGGACAGGAGCTCCTACGAGCAGTACTTC.

The chain recombines TRBV4-2 with TRBJ2-7; D gene uncertain. CDR3 length equals 11 residues. V was shortened by 3 bases and J by 8 bases, with 8 bases between the two germline ends. Germline assignment: CDR1 LGHNA and CDR2 YNFKEQ. CDR3 DNA: TGTGCCAGCAGCCAGCACGATCAGCAGTACTTC. Its protein is CASSQHDQQYF.

V and J are TRBV5-6 and TRBJ2-1; 11 nucleotides agree with TRBD2. The CDR3 totals 15 residues. J gave up 9 bases and V 2 bases, and 7 bases lay outside the gene matches. Germline V CDR1 and CDR2: SGHDT, YYEEEE. The CDR3 DNA reads TGTGCCAGCAGCTTATTAGCGGGAGGGCCGGGTGAGCAGTTCTTC. The encoded protein is CASSLLAGGPGEQFF.

This clone appeared a single time. This chain uses TRBV27 with TRBJ1-4; maybe TRBD1 (6 bases). The CDR3 extends over 15 amino acids. Trimming removed 5 bases at V and 7 bases at J, with 17 bases between. Germline loops: CDR1 MNHEY, CDR2 SMNVEV (reference sequence). The CDR3 here is CASSLRTAPGEKLFF. The DNA for the CDR3 is TGTGCCAGCAGTCTCCGGACAGCTCCGGGTGAAAAACTGTTTTTT.

The V and J genes are TRBV7-3 and TRBJ2-1, with D uncertain. The germline V gene has CDR1 SGHTA and CDR2 FQGTGA. V gave up 1 base and J gave up 7 bases, with 14 bases separating them. The CDR3 sequence is 15 residues long. CDR3 in amino acids: CASSLNGRKTNEQFF. CDR3 bases: TGTGCCAGCAGCTTAAATGGACGAAAGACAAATGAGCAGTTCTTC.

This sequence joins TRBV4-3 and TRBJ2-3; TRBD2 matches 7 bases. The CDR3 extends over 15 amino acids. Germline V gene sequence: CDR1 LGHNA, CDR2 YSLEER. Trimming at V came to 2 bases and at J to 6 bases, leaving 8 bases not matched to a gene. Here the CDR3 reads CASSQRLGEGDTQYF. The CDR3 nucleotides read TGCGCCAGCAGCCAACGTCTGGGGGAGGGGGATACGCAGTATTTT.

This chain connects TRBV6-5 to TRBJ2-7; D possibly corresponds to TRBD1 (6 bases). Germline values: CDR1 MNHEY, CDR2 SVGAGI. The CDR3 contains 14 residues. V gave up 2 bases and J gave up 3 bases, with 11 bases separating them. The CDR3 DNA is TGTGCCAGCAGTTACCGGGGACACGTCTACGAGCAGTACTTC. Amino acids: CASSYRGHVYEQYF.

This chain joins TRBV25-1 and TRBJ2-7; the D gene is possibly TRBD2 (5 bases). The germline CDR1 and CDR2 sequences are MGHDK and SYGVNS. The germline V and J ends were trimmed by 3 bases and 0 bases, with 9 bases remaining between them. The CDR3 is 14 amino acids. The CDR3 sequence: CASSEPGSSYEQYF. The CDR3 nucleotides read TGTGCCAGCAGTGAGCCGGGGTCCTCCTACGAGCAGTACTTC.

The chain joins TRBV4-3 to TRBJ2-2, with 8 bases aligning to TRBD2. The CDR3 length is 16 residues. CDR1 LGHNA and CDR2 YSLEER come from the germline V gene. Trimming cost V 1 base and J 5 bases; bases outside gene matches: 6. CDR3 nucleotide sequence: TGCGCCAGCAGCCAAGGCACCGGGACTAGAACCGGGGAGCTGTTTTTT. It codes for CASSQGTGTRTGELFF.

The rearrangement links TRBV11-3 to TRBJ1-1; D is undetermined. In germline, CDR1 is SGHNT, CDR2 YENEEA. The V gene lost 0 bases and the J gene lost 2 bases, with 7 bases spanning the gap. The CDR3 is made up of 14 amino acids. The CDR3 protein is CASSLDAENTEAFF. The CDR3 DNA sequence: TGTGCCAGCAGCTTAGATGCGGAAAACACTGAAGCTTTCTTT.

The chain employs TRBV4-1 and TRBJ1-4, with D unresolved. Trimming pared 4 bases from V and 2 bases from J, leaving 11 bases between. This CDR3 is built from 15 residues. Germline CDR1 reads MGHRA; CDR2 reads YSYEKL. In DNA form, the CDR3 reads TGCGCCAGCAGCCTTGGCCAGGTTACTAATGAAAAACTGTTTTTT. This gives the protein CASSLGQVTNEKLFF.

This clone was seen a single time. V gene TRBV7-9 combines with J gene TRBJ2-2, with D perhaps matching TRBD1 or TRBD2 (6 bases each). This CDR3 comprises 16 residues. Germline CDR1 and CDR2: SEHNR and FQNEAQ (reference sequence). Trimming took 0 bases from V and 1 from J, leaving 9 bases between them. The CDR3 DNA follows: TGTGCCAGCAGCTTAGCGGGGGGACAGAACACCGGGGAGCTGTTTTTT. As protein: CASSLAGGQNTGELFF.

The gene calls are TRBV2 and TRBJ1-4; no firm D call. Between the trimmed V and J ends, which lost 7 bases and 8 bases, there was a span of 11 bases. The germline CDR1 and CDR2 sequences are SNHLY and FYNNEI. The CDR3 runs 12 residues. In DNA form, the CDR3 reads TGTGCCAGCACTCAGCCTCCCGAAAAACTGTTTTTT. Its translation: CASTQPPEKLFF.

V usage is TRBV11-1 and J usage is TRBJ2-1; TRBD1 aligns across 9 bases. J gave up 8 bases and V 5 bases, and 7 bases lay outside the gene matches. The CDR3 is 14 residues long. Germline V gene lookup returns CDR1 SGHAT and CDR2 FQDESV (reference sequence). This CDR3 is CASSPGTGPHEQFF. The CDR3 coding sequence is TGTGCCAGCAGCCCAGGGACAGGGCCCCATGAGCAGTTCTTC.

This clone has a count of ten or more. The CDR3 DNA reads TGCGCCAGCAGCCAAGCGCCGGGACAGGGTCGCGAGCAGTACTTC. This translates into CASSQAPGQGREQYF. The V call is TRBV4-1, the J call TRBJ2-7; TRBD1 matches at 9 bases. Per germline, CDR1 MGHRA and CDR2 YSYEKL. CDR3 length: 15 amino acids. V shed 1 base, J shed 6 bases, and the junction held 7 bases outside the gene matches.

The CDR3 nucleotides are TGTGCCACCAGCAGGAGACAGGGAACGGACGGGGAGCTGTTTTTT. Protein: CATSRRQGTDGELFF. This chain joins TRBV15 and TRBJ2-2; 7 bases are a match to TRBD1. Germline V gene data show CDR1 as LNHNV and CDR2 as YYDKDF (reference sequence). J was trimmed by 7 bases and V by 3 bases; bases with no gene match: 8. The CDR3 contains 15 residues.

This sequence joins TRBV9 and TRBJ2-5, with 8 bases identical to TRBD1. The end of the DNA fits TRBJ2-7 better, so the J call may be wrong. This CDR3 has 14 amino acids. Per the germline V gene, CDR1 is SGDLS and CDR2 is YYNGEE. The CDR3 here is CASSPRTGNYEQYF. The CDR3 region has the DNA TGTGCCAGCAGCCCCCGGACAGGGAATTACGAGCAGTACTTC.